These T cell receptor beta chains were read from a single sample in a study of response to subunit inactivated influenza vaccine. TCRdb redid the calling of the RT-PCR reads with MiXCR, one entry per CDR3 protein. The data contain about 190,000 distinct CDR3 sequences, approximately 15% of them singletons. Sequences were derived from CD8+ T cells sorted from PBMCs, sampled less than 6 days after vaccination. Receptor source: a man aged 45-60 years who received an inactivated influenza vaccine. The CDR3 runs from the conserved cysteine through the conserved F or W. A D gene is named only where the DNA matches it firmly. Expanded clones get a size class; other rows say once, few or many, or leave the size out.

TRBJ2-7 | . | TRBV28 | few | TGTGCCAGCAGTCCCTTCCGAGGGGCGCTTCCCGGGGTGCGGTACTTC | CASSPFRGALPGVRYF
TRBJ2-6 | TRBD1 | TRBV27 | . | TGTGCCAGCAGTCCGGAGACAGGGGCCCTAGGAGGGGCCAACGTCCTGACTTTC | CASSPETGALGGANVLTF
TRBJ2-3 | . | TRBV14 | . | TGTGCCAGCAGCCACGTGACTAGCACAGATACGCAGTATTTT | CASSHVTSTDTQYF
TRBJ2-1 | . | TRBV7-6 | . | TGTGCCAGCAGCTTATCATGGGGGGACTCCTACAATGAGCAGTTCTTC | CASSLSWGDSYNEQFF
TRBJ2-5 | . | TRBV12-3/TRBV12-4 | . | TGTGCCAGCAGTTCTAGCCCGACATCGGCCCAGTACTTC | CASSSSPTSAQYF
TRBJ2-1 | . | TRBV5-1 | many | TGCGCCAGCTTGGGCGAATCCTACAATGAGCAGTTCTTC | CASLGESYNEQFF
TRBJ2-5 | TRBD2 | TRBV20-1 | . | TGCAGTGCTAGAGCGGTAGCGGGTCCTCAAGAGACCCAGTACTTC | CSARAVAGPQETQYF
TRBJ2-1 | TRBD1 | TRBV20-1 | few | TGCAGTGCTCCCGGGACAGGGGGTTTGAGCTCCTACAATGAGCAGTTCTTC | CSAPGTGGLSSYNEQFF
TRBJ2-6 | TRBD1 | TRBV10-3 | . | TGTGCCATCAGTGAGTGGAGGACAGGCCAACCCTCTGGGGCCAACGTCCTGACTTTC | CAISEWRTGQPSGANVLTF
TRBJ1-5 | TRBD1 | TRBV27 | few | TGTGCCAGCAGTCCTTGGACAGGGGGTAATCAGCCCCAGCATTTT | CASSPWTGGNQPQHF
TRBJ2-7 | TRBD1 | TRBV11-2 | few | TGTGCCAGCAGCCCCCCTCCCGGGACAGAAACCTACGAGCAGTACTTC | CASSPPPGTETYEQYF
TRBJ2-1 | . | TRBV27 | few | TGTGCCAGCAGTTTATTAGTGGGTCAGGGTCTCCGCAATGAGCAGTTCTTC | CASSLLVGQGLRNEQFF
TRBJ2-7 | . | TRBV28 | few | TGTGCCAGCAGCGACACGGGGAGCTCCGAGCAGTACTTC | CASSDTGSSEQYF
TRBJ2-5 | . | TRBV25-1 | . | TGTGCCAGCAGTGAATATGCAGGGGATTCCCAAGAGACCCAGTACTTC | CASSEYAGDSQETQYF
TRBJ2-3 | . | TRBV7-6 | . | TGTGCCAGCAGCATGTGGACAGCAGATACGCAGTATTTT | CASSMWTADTQYF
TRBJ2-7 | . | TRBV20-1 | few | TGCAGTGCTAGAGATAGTCCAGGGGGGTACGAGCAGTACTTC | CSARDSPGGYEQYF
TRBJ2-5 | TRBD2 | TRBV20-1 | few | TGCAGTGCGGAAACTCACCCCCGGGAGGGCCGAGAGACCCAGTACTTC | CSAETHPREGRETQYF
TRBJ2-7 | TRBD1 | TRBV7-6 | few | TGTGCCAGCAGCTCCGGGACAGGGAGCGAGCAGTACTTC | CASSSGTGSEQYF
TRBJ2-1 | . | TRBV28 | many | TGTGCCAGCAGAAGGACAGAGGACTACAATGAGCAGTTCTTC | CASRRTEDYNEQFF
TRBJ2-7 | TRBD1 | TRBV12-3/TRBV12-4 | . | TGTGCCAGCAGTCCTACACAGGGGGTATCCTACGAGCAGTACTTC | CASSPTQGVSYEQYF
TRBJ2-5 | TRBD2 | TRBV6-1 | few | TGTGCCAGCAGCAAATACAAAATGACTAGCGCATCCCAAGAGACCCAGTACTTC | CASSKYKMTSASQETQYF
TRBJ2-1 | TRBD2 | TRBV9 | . | TGTGCCAGCAGCGTGGGAGGGAGCGTCCACAATGAGCAGTTCTTC | CASSVGGSVHNEQFF
TRBJ2-7 | TRBD2 | TRBV6-2/TRBV6-3 | . | TGTGCCAGCAGTTCCGGACTAGCGATCTACGAGCAGTACTTC | CASSSGLAIYEQYF
TRBJ2-7 | TRBD1 | TRBV4-1 | few | TGCGCCAGCAGCCCGGGACAGCCCTACGAGCAGTACTTC | CASSPGQPYEQYF
TRBJ2-7 | TRBD2 | TRBV29-1 | . | TGCAGCGTTTTAAGAGCGGGATCCGCCTACGAGCAGTACTTC | CSVLRAGSAYEQYF
TRBJ1-5 | . | TRBV7-9 | . | TGTGCCAGAAGCTTAGCGGGCAATCAGCCCCAGCATTTT | CARSLAGNQPQHF
TRBJ1-1 | . | TRBV7-2 | few | TGTGCCAGCAGCTTATTGGGCGTGAACACTGAAGCTTTCTTT | CASSLLGVNTEAFF
TRBJ2-6 | . | TRBV11-2 | . | TGTGCCAGCAGCTTATTTTCCCCCGGGACCGAAAGATTCTCTGGGGCCAACGTCCTGACTTTC | CASSLFSPGTERFSGANVLTF
TRBJ2-5 | . | TRBV7-9 | few | TGTGCCAGCAGCGCCGGGGTAGAGACCCAGTACTTC | CASSAGVETQYF
TRBJ2-7 | TRBD2 | TRBV5-1 | . | TGCGCCAGCAGCTTAACTAGCGGGCGCAACTACGAGCAGTACTTC | CASSLTSGRNYEQYF
TRBJ2-3 | . | TRBV12-3/TRBV12-4 | . | TGTGCCAGCAGTTTTGGCGCGGTCACAGATACGCAGTATTTT | CASSFGAVTDTQYF
TRBJ2-5 | . | TRBV7-9 | . | TGTGCCAGCAGCTCCCCCCGGGGGCTCCAAGAGACCCAGTACTTC | CASSSPRGLQETQYF
TRBJ2-5 | . | TRBV4-1 | many | TGCGCCAGCAGCCAAGAGGTACATCTCCCCGCGGAGACCCAGTACTTC | CASSQEVHLPAETQYF
TRBJ2-7 | . | TRBV6-2/TRBV6-3 | . | TGTGCCAGCAGTTACGGGGTGTACGAGCAGTACTTC | CASSYGVYEQYF
TRBJ2-1 | . | TRBV7-9 | few | TGTGCCAGCAGTATCCCAGGAGATGAGCATTTCTTC | CASSIPGDEHFF
TRBJ1-1 | TRBD1 | TRBV20-1 | few | TGCAGTGCTATTCGGGACAGGGGGTATAATGAAGCTTTCTTT | CSAIRDRGYNEAFF